Below are 21 T cell receptor beta chains sequenced from a single sample in a study of blood T cell repertoires in COVID-19. The method was immunoSEQ multiplex PCR; TCRdb's version includes in-frame clones alone and lacks a portion of them. The sample holds tens of thousands of clones; just under 85% are singletons and the top ten take about 4.9%. The sequenced sample was peripheral blood. These receptors came from a man in his fifties with active COVID-19.

CDR3: CASSFAGNYGYTF. The CDR3 DNA is TGTGCCAGCAGCTTCGCCGGTAACTATGGCTACACCTTC. The V call is TRBV7-3, the J call TRBJ1-2; D unresolved. Trimming shortened V by 3 bases and J by 1 base, and 6 bases separated the two germline ends. CDR3 length: 13 amino acids. The V gene's germline CDR1 is SGHTA and CDR2 FQGTGA.

This sequence joins TRBV28 and TRBJ2-7, with TRBD2 as a possible D gene (5 bases). The germline V and J ends were trimmed by 6 bases and 6 bases, with 18 bases remaining between them. This CDR3 has 14 amino acids. Germline CDR1 is MDHEN and CDR2 is SYDVKM. CDR3 protein: CASRIYSRVGEQYF. The CDR3 DNA follows: TGTGCCAGCAGGATTTATTCGAGGGTGGGCGAGCAGTACTTC. Full variable domain (rest looked up from reference TRBV28 and TRBJ2-7): DVKVTQSSRYLVKRTGEKVFLECVQDMDHENMFWYRQDPGLGLRLIYFSYDVKMKEKGDIPEGYSVSREKKERFSLILESASTNQTSMYLCASRIYSRVGEQYFGPGTRLTVT.

The rearrangement links TRBV6-2 or TRBV6-3 to TRBJ2-3, with 8 bases identical to TRBD1. The CDR3 has 15 residues. The V and J ends lost 4 bases and 4 bases, in that order; junction bases with no gene match: 7. Germline values: CDR1 MNHEY, CDR2 SVGEGT. CDR3 sequence reads: CASSSGQGGADTQYF. The CDR3 coding sequence is TGTGCCAGCAGTTCCGGACAGGGTGGGGCAGATACGCAGTATTTT.

The chain carries TRBV6-2 or TRBV6-3 and TRBJ1-1; no definite D call. V lost 6 bases, J lost 1 base, and 9 bases lay in between. The CDR3 totals 13 residues. Germline-derived CDR1 and CDR2 are MNHEY and SVGEGT. The chain's CDR3 is CASRYLANTEAFF. The CDR3 nucleotides are TGTGCCAGCAGATACCTGGCGAACACTGAAGCTTTCTTT.

The CDR3 here is CASSWTGNSGANVLTF. The CDR3 DNA reads as TGTGCCAGCAGTTGGACAGGGAACTCTGGGGCCAACGTCCTGACTTTC. V is TRBV6-5 and J is TRBJ2-6, with 8 positions matching TRBD1. CDR3 length: 16 residues. V gave up 4 bases and J gave up 0 bases; unmatched junction bases: 2. Germline CDR1 is MNHEY and CDR2 is SVGAGI.

The chain has TRBV7-6 and TRBJ2-5; 9 nucleotides agree with TRBD2. The CDR3 extends over 18 amino acids. V lost 5 bases, J lost 4 bases, and 17 bases stayed unmatched. Germline CDR1 reads SGHVS; CDR2 reads FNYEAQ. CDR3 sequence: CASSVDPQVAGDSETQYF. CDR3 coding DNA: TGTGCCAGCAGCGTAGACCCCCAGGTAGCGGGAGATTCAGAGACCCAGTACTTC.

The chain employs TRBV7-9 and TRBJ1-2, with D uncertain. Trimming removed 1 base from V and 3 bases from J, with 15 bases in between. This CDR3 contains 16 residues. Germline V gene sequence: CDR1 SEHNR, CDR2 FQNEAQ (reference sequence). The CDR3 region is CASSLVGRTIYYGYTF. The CDR3 region has the DNA TGTGCCAGCAGCTTAGTAGGTAGGACTATTTACTATGGCTACACCTTC.

The chain links TRBV3-1 (or the pseudogene TRBV3-2) to TRBJ2-3; TRBD2 matches at 7 bases. The CDR3 has 16 amino acids. After removal of 5 bases from V and 0 bases from J, the junction contained 8 bases not matched to a gene. Looked up from germline, CDR1 is LGHDT and CDR2 is YNNKEL (reference sequence). Written as DNA, the CDR3 is TGTGCCAGCAGCTCTCGACTAGCTTCTAGCACAGATACGCAGTATTTT. This gives the protein CASSSRLASSTDTQYF.

This chain connects TRBV9 to TRBJ2-3, with D perhaps matching TRBD1 (6 bases). This CDR3 region has 16 residues. Trimming left V 0 bases short and J 7 bases short, with 18 bases between. Germline V CDR1 and CDR2: SGDLS, YYNGEE. This CDR3 reads CASSVVQWGPGNTQYF. DNA for the CDR3: TGTGCCAGCAGCGTAGTTCAGTGGGGGCCGGGGAATACGCAGTATTTT.

This clone was seen a handful of times. This chain links TRBV6-2 or TRBV6-3 with TRBJ2-2, with D possibly TRBD1 on 5 matching bases. The CDR3 length is 15 residues. Germline CDR1 and CDR2: MNHEY and SVGEGT. V was trimmed by 2 bases and J by 13 bases, leaving 20 bases between them. CDR3 DNA: TGTGCCAGCAGTTACGCCATGGGGCCCGACCAGGGGCTGTTTTTT. The encoded protein is CASSYAMGPDQGLFF.

The table lists this clone with a few counts. The junction shows a germline mismatch at one end, possibly a read error. V gene TRBV11-2 combines with J gene TRBJ2-5, with 10 bases lining up with TRBD1. Looked up from germline, CDR1 is SGHAT and CDR2 is FQNNGV. The CDR3 is made up of 15 amino acids. The CDR3 DNA follows: TGTGCCAGCAGCTTAATTCGGGGACAGGGGAAAGTACGGCACTTC. It is translated as CASSLIRGQGKVRHF.

The chain uses TRBV6-6 and TRBJ2-7; 9 positions agree with TRBD1. Germline V gene lookup returns CDR1 MNHNY and CDR2 SVGAGI (reference sequence). The V gene end was trimmed by 6 bases and the J gene end by 2 bases; junction bases not matched to a gene: 8. The CDR3 extends over 15 amino acids. The CDR3 sequence: CASRPSGQGAYEQYF. As DNA, the CDR3 is TGTGCCAGCAGACCATCGGGACAGGGTGCCTACGAGCAGTACTTC.

This clone has only one observation. The CDR3: CASSFGTGFGHEQYF. The CDR3 DNA reads TGCGCCAGCAGCTTCGGGACAGGGTTCGGCCACGAGCAGTACTTC. The gene calls are TRBV5-1 and TRBJ2-7; 9 positions match TRBD1. The CDR3 consists of 15 residues. CDR1 is SGHRS, CDR2 YFSETQ, per germline. Trimming removed 2 bases from V and 5 bases from J; junction bases left unmatched: 8. The entire variable domain, with the rest obtained from reference TRBV5-1 and TRBJ2-7, is as follows: KAGVTQTPRYLIKTRGQQVTLSCSPISGHRSVSWYQQTPGQGLQFLFEYFSETQRNKGNFPGRFSGRQFSNSRSEMNVSTLELGDSALYLCASSFGTGFGHEQYFGPGTRLTVT.

The V and J genes are TRBV7-9 and TRBJ1-5, with 11 bases fitting TRBD1. V trimming: 5 bases; J trimming: 4 bases; junction bases outside the gene matches: 13. CDR3 length equals 18 residues. Germline loops: CDR1 SEHNR, CDR2 FQNEAQ (reference sequence). Here the CDR3 DNA reads TGTGCCAGCAGCCGGGGGACAGGGGGGTCGTCCGTTAATCAGCCCCAGCATTTT. This translates into CASSRGTGGSSVNQPQHF.

V and J are TRBV19 and TRBJ2-2; maybe TRBD1 (5 bases). The CDR3 loop spans 16 amino acids. V was trimmed by 1 base and J by 4 bases, leaving 13 bases between them. Germline loops: CDR1 LNHDA, CDR2 SQIVND (reference sequence). Written as DNA, the CDR3 is TGTGCCAGTAGTATAGGTAGGACAACGACCACCGGGGAGCTGTTTTTT. Translating gives CASSIGRTTTTGELFF.

The chain recombines TRBV19 with TRBJ1-1, with D unresolved. The V and J ends lost 3 bases and 1 base respectively, with 12 bases between them. CDR3 size: 15 residues. Germline CDR1 reads LNHDA; CDR2 reads SQIVND (reference sequence). For the CDR3, the DNA is TGTGCCAGTAGTATTTCGATAGGAGGGAACACTGAAGCTTTCTTT. Its translation: CASSISIGGNTEAFF. The variable domain in full, completed from reference TRBV19 and TRBJ1-1, reads DGGITQSPKYLFRKEGQNVTLSCEQNLNHDAMYWYRQDPGQGLRLIYYSQIVNDFQKGDIAEGYSVSREKKESFPLTVTSAQKNPTAFYLCASSISIGGNTEAFFGQGTRLTVV.

J is TRBJ1-4 and V is TRBV9, with D maybe TRBD1 (5 bases). The V end lost 4 bases, the J end lost 3 bases, and 16 bases lay between the germline ends. The CDR3 is 16 residues long. Germline V CDR1 and CDR2: SGDLS, YYNGEE. CDR3 sequence: CASSRMGRGSNEKLFF. The CDR3 coding sequence is TGTGCCAGCAGCCGGATGGGCCGGGGGTCTAATGAAAAACTGTTTTTT.

The chain uses TRBV15 and TRBJ2-7; 8 positions match TRBD2. The CDR3 sequence is 16 residues long. The V and J ends lost 0 bases and 3 bases, in that order; junction bases with no gene match: 7. Germline loops: CDR1 LNHNV, CDR2 YYDKDF (reference sequence). In nucleotides, the CDR3 is TGTGCCACCAGCAGAGATGGACTAGCAGGAATCTACGAGCAGTACTTC. The encoded protein is CATSRDGLAGIYEQYF.

In the case of this clone: This sample also contains other DNA sequences that code for the same CDR3. The gene calls are TRBV2 and TRBJ2-7, with D possibly matching TRBD1 (5 bases). There are 12 residues in the CDR3. V was shortened by 7 bases and J by 1 base, with 8 bases between the two germline ends. Germline CDR1 is SNHLY and CDR2 is FYNNEI. The CDR3 region is CASTAGSYEQYF. The CDR3 bases are TGTGCCAGCACAGCAGGGTCCTACGAGCAGTACTTC.

V gene TRBV9 combines with J gene TRBJ2-3; weak D call: TRBD1 (6 bases). Germline V CDR1 and CDR2: SGDLS, YYNGEE. This CDR3 has 15 residues. Trimming left V 3 bases short and J 7 bases short, with 18 bases between. CDR3 coding DNA: TGTGCCAGCAGCGGTGGTCCAGGGGCGTTGAATACGCAGTATTTT. Translated: CASSGGPGALNTQYF.

The CDR3 sequence: CASSLQGIEQYF. In nucleotides, the CDR3 is TGTGCCAGCAGCTTACAGGGGATCGAGCAGTACTTC. The chain employs TRBV5-6 and TRBJ2-7, with TRBD1 identical over 7 bases. V lost 2 bases to trimming and J lost 6 bases; unmatched junction nucleotides: 2. This CDR3 region has 12 residues. CDR1 is SGHDT and CDR2 is YYEEEE in the germline V gene.